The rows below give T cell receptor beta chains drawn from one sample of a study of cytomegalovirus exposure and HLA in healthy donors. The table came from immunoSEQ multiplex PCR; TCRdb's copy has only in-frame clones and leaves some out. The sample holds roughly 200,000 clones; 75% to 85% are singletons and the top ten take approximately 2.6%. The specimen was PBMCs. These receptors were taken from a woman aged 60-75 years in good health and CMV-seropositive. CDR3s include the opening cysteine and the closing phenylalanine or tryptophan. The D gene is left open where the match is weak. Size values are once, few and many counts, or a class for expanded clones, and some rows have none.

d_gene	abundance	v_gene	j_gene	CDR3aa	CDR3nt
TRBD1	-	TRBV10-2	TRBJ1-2	CASSESWTGALYGYTF	TGCGCCAGCAGTGAGTCGTGGACAGGGGCCTTATATGGCTACACCTTC
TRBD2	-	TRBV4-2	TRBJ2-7	CASSQEGPLAGGSYEQYF	TGTGCCAGCAGCCAAGAAGGTCCACTAGCGGGAGGGAGTTACGAGCAGTACTTC
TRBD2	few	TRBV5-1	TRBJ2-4	CASSLAARGGLDIQYF	TGCGCCAGCAGCTTGGCGGCGCGGGGGGGCCTGGACATTCAGTACTTC
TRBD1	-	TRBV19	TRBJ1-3	CASVEGANGNTIYF	TGTGCCAGTGTTGAGGGGGCAAATGGAAACACCATATATTTT
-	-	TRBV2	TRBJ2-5	CASSEEAGTTETQYF	TGTGCCAGCAGTGAGGAGGCAGGTACAACAGAGACCCAGTACTTC
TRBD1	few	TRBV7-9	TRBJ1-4	CSSSLRQGGEKLFF	TGTTCCAGCAGCTTACGACAGGGGGGAGAAAAACTGTTTTTT
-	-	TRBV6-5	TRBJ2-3	CASSYSAGVGADTQYF	TGTGCCAGCAGTTACTCGGCCGGGGTCGGCGCAGATACGCAGTATTTT
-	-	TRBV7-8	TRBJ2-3	CASSSPTRGANTDTQYF	TGTGCCAGCAGCTCCCCGACCCGGGGGGCCAACACAGATACGCAGTATTTT
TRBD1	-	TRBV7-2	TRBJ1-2	CASSWTGGYDYTF	TGTGCCAGCAGTTGGACAGGGGGTTACGACTACACCTTC
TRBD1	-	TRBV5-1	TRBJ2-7	CASSLVGQGGREQYF	TGCGCCAGCAGCTTGGTCGGACAGGGTGGGCGCGAGCAGTACTTC
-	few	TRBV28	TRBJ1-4	CASSPQATTNEKLFF	TGTGCCAGCAGTCCCCAGGCCACAACTAATGAAAAACTGTTTTTT
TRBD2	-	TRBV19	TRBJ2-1	CASSKLAGGDNEQFF	TGTGCCAGTAGCAAACTAGCGGGGGGGGACAATGAGCAGTTCTTC
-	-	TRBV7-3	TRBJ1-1	CASSQRTALAPFF	TGTGCCAGCAGCCAACGGACAGCCTTGGCTCCTTTCTTT
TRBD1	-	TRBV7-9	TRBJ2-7	CASQGNRGSSYEQYF	TGTGCCAGCCAGGGGAACAGGGGGTCATCATACGAGCAGTACTTC
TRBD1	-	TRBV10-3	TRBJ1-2	CAIDVTKGQGIKGYTF	TGTGCCATCGATGTAACTAAGGGACAGGGGATAAAAGGCTACACCTTC
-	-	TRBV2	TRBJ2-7	CASRVTSYEQYF	TGTGCCAGCAGAGTAACTAGTTACGAGCAGTACTTC
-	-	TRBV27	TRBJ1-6	CASSLTPRGPVGSPLHF	TGTGCCAGCAGCTTAACCCCTAGGGGCCCGGTTGGATCACCCCTCCACTTT
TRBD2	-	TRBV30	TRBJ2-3	CAWSPGGGTTDTQYF	TGTGCCTGGAGCCCGGGCGGGGGTACGACAGATACGCAGTATTTT
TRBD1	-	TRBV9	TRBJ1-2	CASSTENRGPRGYTF	TGTGCCAGCAGCACCGAGAACAGGGGGCCTAGGGGCTACACCTTC
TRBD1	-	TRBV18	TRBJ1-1	CASSRGTASLNTEAFF	TGTGCCAGCTCACGAGGGACAGCCTCGCTGAACACTGAAGCTTTCTTT
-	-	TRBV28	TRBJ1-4	CASSLPGEKLFF	TGTGCCAGCAGTTTACCAGGGGAAAAACTGTTTTTT
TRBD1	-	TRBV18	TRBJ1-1	CASSPTGGRTEAFF	TGTGCCAGCTCACCAACAGGGGGGCGAACTGAAGCTTTCTTT
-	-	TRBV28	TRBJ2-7	CASSSSGTGTYEQYF	TGTGCCAGCAGTTCATCCGGGACTGGGACCTACGAGCAGTACTTC
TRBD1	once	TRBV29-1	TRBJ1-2	CSVTLGQGYGYTF	TGCAGCGTTACCCTAGGACAGGGGTATGGCTACACCTTC
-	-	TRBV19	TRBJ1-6	CASNPGQGNSPLHF	TGTGCCAGTAACCCGGGACAAGGAAATTCACCCCTCCACTTT
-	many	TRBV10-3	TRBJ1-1	CAIRGSGGYTEAFF	TGTGCCATCCGAGGGTCGGGGGGATATACTGAAGCTTTCTTT
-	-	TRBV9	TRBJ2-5	CASSVGRSGEETQYF	TGTGCCAGCAGCGTAGGCCGTTCGGGGGAGGAGACCCAGTACTTC
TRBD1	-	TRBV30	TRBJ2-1	CAWSSPGQGRTYNEQFF	TGTGCCTGGAGTTCCCCGGGACAGGGAAGGACCTACAATGAGCAGTTCTTC
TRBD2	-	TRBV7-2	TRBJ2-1	CASSPTSGTYNEQFF	TGTGCCAGCAGCCCCACTAGCGGGACTTACAATGAGCAGTTCTTC
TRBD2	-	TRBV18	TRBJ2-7	CASSPRPGGYEQYF	TGTGCCAGCTCACCAAGGCCGGGGGGTTACGAGCAGTACTTC
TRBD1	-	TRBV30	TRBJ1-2	CVKQGLGHGQGGGYGYTF	TGTGTAAAACAGGGGCTTGGACATGGACAGGGGGGCGGCTATGGCTACACCTTC